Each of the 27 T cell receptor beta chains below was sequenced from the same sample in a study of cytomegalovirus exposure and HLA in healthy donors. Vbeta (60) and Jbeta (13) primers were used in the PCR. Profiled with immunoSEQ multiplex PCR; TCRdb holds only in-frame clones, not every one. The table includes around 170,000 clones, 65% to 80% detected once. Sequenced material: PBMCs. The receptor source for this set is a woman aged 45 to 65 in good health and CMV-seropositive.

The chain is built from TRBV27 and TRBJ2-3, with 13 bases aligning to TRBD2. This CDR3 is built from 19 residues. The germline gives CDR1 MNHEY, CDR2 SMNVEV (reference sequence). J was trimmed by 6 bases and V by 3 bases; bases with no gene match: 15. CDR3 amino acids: CASSFDSGLAGPGGDTQYF. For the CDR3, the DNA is TGTGCCAGCAGTTTCGACTCGGGACTAGCGGGACCTGGGGGGGATACGCAGTATTTT.

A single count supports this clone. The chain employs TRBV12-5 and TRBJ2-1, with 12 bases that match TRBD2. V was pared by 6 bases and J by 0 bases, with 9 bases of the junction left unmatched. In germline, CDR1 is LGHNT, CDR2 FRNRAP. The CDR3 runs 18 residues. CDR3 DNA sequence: TGTGCTAGTGGCCCACTAGCGGGGGGATCGAGCTCCTACAATGAGCAGTTCTTC. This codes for CASGPLAGGSSSYNEQFF. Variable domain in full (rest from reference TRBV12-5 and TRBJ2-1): DARVTQTPRHKVTEMGQEVTMRCQPILGHNTVFWYRQTMMQGLELLAYFRNRAPLDDSGMPKDRFSAEMPDATLATLKIQPSEPRDSAVYFCASGPLAGGSSSYNEQFFGPGTRLTVL.

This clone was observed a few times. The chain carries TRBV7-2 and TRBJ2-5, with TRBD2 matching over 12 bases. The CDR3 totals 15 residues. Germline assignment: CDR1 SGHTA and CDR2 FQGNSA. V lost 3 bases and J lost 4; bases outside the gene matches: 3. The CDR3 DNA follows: TGTGCCAGCAGCTTTCCTAGCGGGGGGGGAGAGACCCAGTACTTC. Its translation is CASSFPSGGGETQYF. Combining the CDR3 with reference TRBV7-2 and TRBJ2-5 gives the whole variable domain GAGVSQSPSNKVTEKGKDVELRCDPISGHTALYWYRQSLGQGLEFLIYFQGNSAPDKSGLPSDRFSAERTGGSVSTLTIQRTQQEDSAVYLCASSFPSGGGETQYFGPGTRLLVL.

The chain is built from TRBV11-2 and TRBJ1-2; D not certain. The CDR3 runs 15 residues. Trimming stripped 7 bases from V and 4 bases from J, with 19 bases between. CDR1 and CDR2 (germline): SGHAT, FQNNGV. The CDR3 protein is CASTSGEEPTYGYTF. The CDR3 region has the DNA TGTGCCAGCACCTCCGGGGAGGAACCTACCTATGGCTACACCTTC.

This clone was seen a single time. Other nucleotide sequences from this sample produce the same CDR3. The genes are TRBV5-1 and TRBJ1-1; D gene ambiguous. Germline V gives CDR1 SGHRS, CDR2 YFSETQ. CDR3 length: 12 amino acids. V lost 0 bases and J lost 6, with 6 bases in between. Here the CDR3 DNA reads TGCGCCAGCAGCTTGGCGGGGTCTGAAGCTTTCTTT. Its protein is CASSLAGSEAFF.

This chain's CDR3 is CASSRSGLAGHEQYF. The CDR3 DNA reads as TGTGCCAGCAGTCGATCGGGACTAGCGGGACACGAGCAGTACTTC. The chain links TRBV7-8 to TRBJ2-7, with 13 bases matching TRBD2. CDR3 size: 15 residues. Germline V gives CDR1 SGHVS, CDR2 FQNEAQ. The V segment lost 6 bases and the J segment 5 bases; nucleotides outside the gene matches: 7. The full variable domain, its missing parts supplied by reference TRBV7-8 and TRBJ2-7, is GAGVSQSPRYKVAKRGQDVALRCDPISGHVSLFWYQQALGQGPEFLTYFQNEAQLDKSGLPSDRFFAERPEGSVSTLKIQRTQQEDSAVYLCASSRSGLAGHEQYFGPGTRLTVT.

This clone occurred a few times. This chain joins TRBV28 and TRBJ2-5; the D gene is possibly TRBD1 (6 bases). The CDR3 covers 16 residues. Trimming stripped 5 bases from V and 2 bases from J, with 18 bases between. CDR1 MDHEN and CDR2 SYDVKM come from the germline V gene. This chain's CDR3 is CASSVGAGGTQETQYF. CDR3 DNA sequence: TGTGCCAGCAGTGTTGGGGCTGGGGGCACTCAAGAGACCCAGTACTTC.

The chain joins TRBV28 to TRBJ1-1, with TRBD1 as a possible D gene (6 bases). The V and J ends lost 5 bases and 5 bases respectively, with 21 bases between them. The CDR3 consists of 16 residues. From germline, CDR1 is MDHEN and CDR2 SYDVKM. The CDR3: CASSPRTGSGVTEAFF. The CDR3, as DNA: TGTGCCAGCAGTCCGAGAACAGGGAGTGGCGTTACTGAAGCTTTCTTT.

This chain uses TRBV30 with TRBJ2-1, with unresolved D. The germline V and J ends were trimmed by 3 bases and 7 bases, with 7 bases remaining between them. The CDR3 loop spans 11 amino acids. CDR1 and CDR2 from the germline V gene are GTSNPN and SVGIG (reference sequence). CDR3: CAWSLRNEQFF. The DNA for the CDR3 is TGTGCCTGGAGCCTCAGAAATGAGCAGTTCTTC.

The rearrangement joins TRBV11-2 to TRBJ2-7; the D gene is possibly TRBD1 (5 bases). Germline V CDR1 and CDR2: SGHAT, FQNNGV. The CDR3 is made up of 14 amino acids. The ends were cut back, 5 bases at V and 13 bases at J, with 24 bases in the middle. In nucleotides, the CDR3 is TGTGCCAGCAGCCAACCTGGGCCAGGGATGAGTCGCTACTTC. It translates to CASSQPGPGMSRYF. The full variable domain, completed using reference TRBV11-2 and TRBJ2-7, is EAGVAQSPRYKIIEKRQSVAFWCNPISGHATLYWYQQILGQGPKLLIQFQNNGVVDDSQLPKDRFSAERLKGVDSTLKIQPAKLEDSAVYLCASSQPGPGMSRYFGPGTRLTVT.

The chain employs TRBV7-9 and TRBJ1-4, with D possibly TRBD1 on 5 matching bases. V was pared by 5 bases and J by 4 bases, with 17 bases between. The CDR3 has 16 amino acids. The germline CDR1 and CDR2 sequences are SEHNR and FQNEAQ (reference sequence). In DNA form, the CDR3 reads TGTGCCAGCAGCCTTCCGGGACTTCGACGTAATGAAAAACTGTTTTTT. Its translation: CASSLPGLRRNEKLFF.

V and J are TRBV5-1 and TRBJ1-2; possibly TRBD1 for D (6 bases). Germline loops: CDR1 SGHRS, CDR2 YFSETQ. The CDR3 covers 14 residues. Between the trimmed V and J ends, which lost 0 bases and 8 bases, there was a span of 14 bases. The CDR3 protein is CASSLEAGGQGYTF. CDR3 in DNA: TGCGCCAGCAGCTTGGAAGCGGGGGGGCAAGGCTACACCTTC.

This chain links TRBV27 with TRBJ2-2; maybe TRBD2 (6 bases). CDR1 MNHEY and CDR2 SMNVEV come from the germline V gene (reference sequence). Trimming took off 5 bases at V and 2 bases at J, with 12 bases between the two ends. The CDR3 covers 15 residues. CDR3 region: CASSVVAVNTGELFF. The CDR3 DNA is TGTGCCAGCAGTGTAGTAGCGGTTAACACCGGGGAGCTGTTTTTT.

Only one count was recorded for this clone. In DNA form, the CDR3 reads TGTGCCAGCAGTCCACTACCCCGACAGAGACCCCTTGCAACTAATGAAAAACTGTTTTTT. This sequence encodes CASSPLPRQRPLATNEKLFF. The rearrangement joins TRBV28 to TRBJ1-4; a weak D match, TRBD1 (5 bases). Between the trimmed V and J ends, which lost 5 bases and 0 bases, there was a span of 25 bases. Per the germline V gene, CDR1 is MDHEN and CDR2 is SYDVKM. The length of the CDR3 is 20 residues.

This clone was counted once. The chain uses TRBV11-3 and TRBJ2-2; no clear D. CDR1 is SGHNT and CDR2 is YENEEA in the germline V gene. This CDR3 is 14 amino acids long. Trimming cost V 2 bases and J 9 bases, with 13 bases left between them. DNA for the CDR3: TGTGCCAGCAGCTTACTTGCAAGCGATCGGGAGCTGTTTTTT. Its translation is CASSLLASDRELFF.

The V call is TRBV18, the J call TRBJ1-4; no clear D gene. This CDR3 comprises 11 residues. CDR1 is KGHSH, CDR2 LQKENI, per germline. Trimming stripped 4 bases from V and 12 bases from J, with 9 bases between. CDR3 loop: CASSLQSQLFF. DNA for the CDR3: TGTGCCAGCTCACTACAGAGTCAACTGTTTTTT. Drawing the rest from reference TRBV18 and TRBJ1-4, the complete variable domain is NAGVMQNPRHLVRRRGQEARLRCSPMKGHSHVYWYRQLPEEGLKFMVYLQKENIIDESGMPKERFSAEFPKEGPSILRIQQVVRGDSAAYFCASSLQSQLFFGSGTQLSVL.

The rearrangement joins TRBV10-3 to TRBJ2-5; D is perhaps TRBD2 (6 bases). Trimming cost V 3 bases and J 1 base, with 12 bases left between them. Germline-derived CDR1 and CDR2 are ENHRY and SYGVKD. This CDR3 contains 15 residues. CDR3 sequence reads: CAISEGRGRQETQYF. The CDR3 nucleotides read TGTGCCATCAGTGAAGGGCGGGGACGCCAAGAGACCCAGTACTTC.

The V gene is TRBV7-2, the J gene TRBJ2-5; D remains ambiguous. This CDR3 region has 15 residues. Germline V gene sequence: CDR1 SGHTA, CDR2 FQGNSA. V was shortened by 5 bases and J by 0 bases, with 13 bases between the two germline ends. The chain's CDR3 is CASSKRPGDQETQYF. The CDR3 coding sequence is TGTGCCAGCAGCAAGCGACCGGGTGACCAAGAGACCCAGTACTTC.

CDR3 sequence reads: CATSSQQGGTEAFF. The CDR3 bases are TGTGCCACCAGCAGCCAACAGGGGGGCACTGAAGCTTTCTTT. V and J are TRBV15 and TRBJ1-1; 8 nucleotides agree with TRBD1. The CDR3 is 14 residues long. V was pared by 3 bases and J by 4 bases, with 4 bases of the junction left unmatched. Germline V CDR1 and CDR2: LNHNV, YYDKDF (reference sequence). Full variable domain (missing parts from reference TRBV15 and TRBJ1-1): DAMVIQNPRYQVTQFGKPVTLSCSQTLNHNVMYWYQQKSSQAPKLLFHYYDKDFNNEADTPDNFQSRRPNTSFCFLDIRSPGLGDTAMYLCATSSQQGGTEAFFGQGTRLTVV.

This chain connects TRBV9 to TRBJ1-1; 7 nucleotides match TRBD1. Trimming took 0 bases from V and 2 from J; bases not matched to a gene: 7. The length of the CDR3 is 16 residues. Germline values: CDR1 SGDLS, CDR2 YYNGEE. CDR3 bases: TGTGCCAGCAGCGTAGGTGGGCAGGGGGTTAACACTGAAGCTTTCTTT. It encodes CASSVGGQGVNTEAFF.

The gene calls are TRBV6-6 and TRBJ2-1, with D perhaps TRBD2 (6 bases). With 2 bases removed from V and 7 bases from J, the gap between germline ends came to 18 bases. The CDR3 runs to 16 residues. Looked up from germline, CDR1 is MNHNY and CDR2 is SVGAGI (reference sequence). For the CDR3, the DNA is TGTGCCAGCAGTTACGTGGCACTTCTAAGCGGGAATGAGCAGTTCTTC. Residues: CASSYVALLSGNEQFF.

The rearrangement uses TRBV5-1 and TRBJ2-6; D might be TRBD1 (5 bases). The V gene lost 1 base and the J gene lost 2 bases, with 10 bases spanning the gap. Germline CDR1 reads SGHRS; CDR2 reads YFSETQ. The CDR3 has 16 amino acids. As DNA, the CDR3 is TGCGCCAGCAGCTTGTACCCAGGGACTGGGGCCAACGTCCTGACTTTC. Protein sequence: CASSLYPGTGANVLTF.

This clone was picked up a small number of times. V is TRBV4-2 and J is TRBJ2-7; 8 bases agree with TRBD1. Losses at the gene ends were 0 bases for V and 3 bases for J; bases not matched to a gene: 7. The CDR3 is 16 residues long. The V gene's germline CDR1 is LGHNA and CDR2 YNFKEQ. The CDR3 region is CASSQEVQGGFYEQYF. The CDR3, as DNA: TGTGCCAGCAGCCAAGAAGTACAGGGGGGATTCTACGAGCAGTACTTC.

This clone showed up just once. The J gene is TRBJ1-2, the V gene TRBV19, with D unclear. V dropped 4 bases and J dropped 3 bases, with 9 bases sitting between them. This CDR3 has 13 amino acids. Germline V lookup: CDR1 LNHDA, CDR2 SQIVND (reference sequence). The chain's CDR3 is CASSRWGDYGYTF. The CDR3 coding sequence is TGTGCCAGTAGTAGGTGGGGAGACTATGGCTACACCTTC.

CDR3 DNA: TGTGCCAGCAGTGAACCCCGACAGGGAGATGGCTACACCTTC. It encodes CASSEPRQGDGYTF. The chain employs TRBV6-1 and TRBJ1-2; the match to TRBD1 covers 7 bases. The J segment lost 6 bases and the V segment lost 2 bases, leaving 6 bases of the junction unmatched. This CDR3 has 14 amino acids. CDR1 and CDR2 (germline): MNHNS, SASEGT.

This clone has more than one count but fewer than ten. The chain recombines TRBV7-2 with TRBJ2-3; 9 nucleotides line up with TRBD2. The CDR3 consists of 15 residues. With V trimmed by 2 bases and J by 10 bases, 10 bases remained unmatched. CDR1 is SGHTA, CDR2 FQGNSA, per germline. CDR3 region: CASSLLRGGLSAQYF. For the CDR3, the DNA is TGTGCCAGCAGCTTACTGCGGGGGGGCCTGAGTGCGCAGTATTTT.

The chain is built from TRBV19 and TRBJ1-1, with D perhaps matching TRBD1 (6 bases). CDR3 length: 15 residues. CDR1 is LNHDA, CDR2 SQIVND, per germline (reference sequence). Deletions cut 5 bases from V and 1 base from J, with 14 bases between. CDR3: CASSPRTARNTEAFF. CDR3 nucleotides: TGTGCCAGTAGTCCAAGGACAGCTAGGAACACTGAAGCTTTCTTT.